The T cell receptor (beta chain) under discussion was sequenced for a study of blood T cell repertoires in COVID-19. At the level of the study: The cDNA or gDNA used as material had been derived from T cells, B-cell-depleted T cells, or PBMCs.

Across roughly 25 US areas, participants ranged in age from about 18 to 100 years. Allocation to cohorts depended on clinical history reported by the participants. Sequencing was performed with immunoSEQ multiplex PCR; in TCRdb, only in-frame clones are kept and a portion is missing. This sample carries a few hundred thousand clones, approximately 85% of them seen once, and the ten largest clones take around 2.2%. The sequence was obtained from a man aged 30 to 39 who had recovered from COVID-19. Source material: PBMCs or T cells enriched from blood (not recorded which).

Here the CDR3 DNA reads TGTGCCAGCAACCCCGACAGGGGCTACGAGCAGTACTTC. Translating it yields CASNPDRGYEQYF. The rearrangement uses TRBV5-4 and TRBJ2-7; TRBD1 agrees at 8 bases. The CDR3 covers 13 residues. V trimming: 6 bases; J trimming: 3 bases; junction bases outside the gene matches: 5. CDR1 and CDR2 (germline): SGHNT, YYREEE (reference sequence).